This T cell receptor (beta chain) is drawn from a study of regulatory T cells in long-lasting Graves disease. Study overall: For a period under 3 months, newly diagnosed Graves' patients had taken antithyroid drugs.

With respect to this clonotype: Its antigen is currently unknown.

Time point defined: newly diagnosed GD, antithyroid drugs for less than 3 months. Preparation of the TCR library used RNA extracted from PBMCs. Collection of peripheral blood (about 10 milliliters) was done using EDTA tubes. The TCR beta library used iRepertoire HTBI primers with Arm-PCR amplification of CDR3. TCRdb processed the multiplex PCR reads anew with MiXCR; each CDR3 protein has one entry. The data contain 440,000 or so distinct CDR3 sequences, roughly 17% of them singletons. Unmatched junction bases numbered 12, after V lost 5 bases and J lost 7 bases. The length of the CDR3 is 16 residues. Germline V gene data show CDR1 as MDHEN and CDR2 as SYDVKM. Study results and limitations: With persistent disease, TRBV28, TRBJ1-2 and TRBJ2-5 were the favored segments. The study found persistent patients shared more public clonotypes (about 3,000) than new patients (over 900).

These records were also assigned to another study, of T cells in Graves' hyperthyroidism and ophthalmopathy.

The source was peripheral blood mononuclear cells (PBMCs), collected at new diagnosis, from a patient treated with antithyroid drugs. The TCR was taken from a woman between 25 and 40 years old with Graves disease. V usage is TRBV28 and J usage is TRBJ2-1; 9 nucleotides align to TRBD2. The CDR3 protein is CASSQPLSGRRNEQFF. The DNA of the CDR3 is TGTGCCAGCAGTCAACCCCTGAGCGGGAGGCGGAATGAGCAGTTCTTC.